The 28 T cell receptor beta chains below were found in one sample sequenced in a study of post-analysis software for immune sequencing data (dated by TCRdb to 2013 to 2016). These receptors' antigens are unknown. The library was obtained by PCR. TCRdb names Illumina HiSeq 2500 as the instrument used. Unique molecular identifiers were incorporated into TCR beta cDNA libraries to reduce PCR and sequencing biases. TCRdb applied fastp at Q25 and MiXCR to the public reads, then kept only in-frame beta chains. Rows are combined by CDR3 protein, so each entry shows the most common genes and DNA. The sample table contains around 710,000 distinct CDR3 sequences; only one count was recorded for 35% to 55% of them. Of the sample, 4.9% is held by the ten largest clones. The full study reports these points: Significantly higher frequencies in patients than in controls were found for five TRBV segments, including TRBV5-6, TRBV5-1 and TRBV20-1.

The sequenced material came from blood. The receptors here all came from a girl aged 5-17 years with multiple sclerosis.

The rearrangement joins TRBV7-9 to TRBJ2-5; perhaps D is TRBD1 or TRBD2 (6 bases each). V was clipped by 6 bases and J by 2 bases, with 13 bases between them. Germline V gene lookup returns CDR1 SEHNR and CDR2 FQNEAQ (reference sequence). CDR3 length: 14 residues. The CDR3 loop reads CASRKGGTQETQYF. CDR3 coding DNA: TGTGCCAGCAGGAAGGGGGGAACACAAGAGACCCAGTACTTC.

The chain combines TRBV14 with TRBJ2-3; 7 positions agree with TRBD1. The germline gives CDR1 SGHDN, CDR2 FVKESK. This CDR3 has 14 residues. V lost 4 bases, J lost 3 bases, and 4 bases stayed unmatched. The CDR3 bases are TGTGCCAGCAGCCTGCGACAGGGTACAGATACGCAGTATTTT. Amino acid sequence: CASSLRQGTDTQYF.

This rearrangement joins TRBV4-1 to TRBJ2-1, with D perhaps TRBD2 (5 bases). CDR3 length: 14 amino acids. The ends were cut back, 0 bases at V and 8 bases at J, with 11 bases in the middle. Germline lookup yields CDR1 MGHRA and CDR2 YSYEKL. The CDR3 loop reads CASSQEKLVDEQFF. As DNA, the CDR3 is TGCGCCAGCAGCCAAGAAAAACTAGTCGATGAGCAGTTCTTC.

This chain joins TRBV20-1 and TRBJ2-3, with D unclear. Germline CDR1 DFQATT, CDR2 SNEGSKA (reference sequence). This CDR3 comprises 12 residues. Trimming removed 4 bases at V and 2 bases at J, with 7 bases between. DNA of the CDR3: TGCAGTGCTATAGCAGACACAGATACGCAGTATTTT. As protein: CSAIADTDTQYF.

The rearrangement uses TRBV7-2 and TRBJ1-1; TRBD1 is a possible D gene (5 bases). V lost 2 bases, J lost 0 bases, and 13 bases lay in between. Germline CDR1 is SGHTA and CDR2 is FQGNSA. CDR3 length: 16 amino acids. The CDR3 loop reads CASSLRTGLMNTEAFF. The DNA for the CDR3 is TGTGCCAGCAGCTTAAGGACGGGGCTGATGAACACTGAAGCTTTCTTT.

The chain recombines TRBV3-1 with TRBJ2-5; D perhaps matches TRBD2 (5 bases). The V and J ends lost 6 bases and 5 bases respectively, with 19 bases between them. The CDR3 spans 15 residues. Germline V lookup: CDR1 LGHDT, CDR2 YNNKEL (reference sequence). For the CDR3, the DNA is TGTGCCAGCAGGATTAGAGCTGGGAGTGCGGAGACCCAGTACTTC. As protein: CASRIRAGSAETQYF.

The chain is built from TRBV3-1 and TRBJ2-1; 9 bases match TRBD2. Germline trimming cut 3 bases from V and 8 bases from J; bases unmatched to any gene: 14. Germline V gene data show CDR1 as LGHDT and CDR2 as YNNKEL (reference sequence). This CDR3 region has 17 residues. The CDR3 DNA reads TGTGCCAGCAGCCATATGTCTAGCGGGATTCGAGCGGATGAGCAGTTCTTC. This gives the protein CASSHMSSGIRADEQFF.

This rearrangement joins TRBV27 to TRBJ2-6, with TRBD2 matching over 12 bases. CDR3 length equals 20 residues. V dropped 5 bases and J dropped 1; count of bases not matched to a gene: 12. Germline CDR1 reads MNHEY; CDR2 reads SMNVEV (reference sequence). In DNA form, the CDR3 reads TGTGCCAGCAGTCCCCGCGGACTAGCGGGAAATAGGTCTGGGGCCAACGTCCTGACTTTC. Its protein product is CASSPRGLAGNRSGANVLTF.

This chain joins TRBV3-1 and TRBJ1-6; D unresolved. CDR1 is LGHDT and CDR2 is YNNKEL in the germline V gene (reference sequence). The CDR3 covers 15 residues. The V end was cut by 4 bases, the J end by 7 bases, with 14 bases between. CDR3 residues: CASSPAGRRNSPLHF. The CDR3, as DNA: TGTGCCAGCAGCCCTGCCGGGAGGAGGAATTCACCCCTCCACTTT.

The chain links TRBV5-1 to TRBJ1-1; 9 nucleotides align to TRBD1. The germline V gene encodes CDR1 SGHRS and CDR2 YFSETQ. Losses at the gene ends were 4 bases for V and 3 bases for J; bases not matched to a gene: 7. This CDR3 is 15 amino acids long. CDR3 sequence: CASSPGTGMDTEAFF. CDR3 coding DNA: TGCGCCAGCAGCCCGGGGACAGGGATGGACACTGAAGCTTTCTTT.

V usage is TRBV10-3 and J usage is TRBJ2-7, with D hard to call. The end of the DNA is better explained by TRBJ2-5, so the J call may be wrong. The V gene's germline CDR1 is ENHRY and CDR2 SYGVKD. The CDR3 extends over 13 amino acids. CDR3 residues: CAIRIHSDETQYF. DNA of the CDR3: TGTGCCATCAGGATTCATTCCGACGAGACCCAGTACTTC.

The chain has TRBV2 and TRBJ2-7, with TRBD1 matching over 9 bases. The junction had 14 bases not matched to a gene; V was cut back by 6 bases and J by 2 bases. The CDR3 spans 17 residues. CDR1 and CDR2 (germline): SNHLY, FYNNEI. The chain's CDR3 is CASREPTGTGKTYEQYF. CDR3 bases: TGTGCCAGCAGGGAACCGACCGGGACAGGGAAAACCTACGAGCAGTACTTC.

The chain combines TRBV15 with TRBJ1-2; TRBD1 agrees at 8 bases. Germline lookup yields CDR1 LNHNV and CDR2 YYDKDF (reference sequence). Trimming removed 4 bases from V and 4 bases from J; junction bases left unmatched: 5. The CDR3 spans 14 residues. CDR3: CATSIQGGAYGYTF. The CDR3 region has the DNA TGTGCCACCAGCATACAGGGGGGGGCCTATGGCTACACCTTC.

The chain carries TRBV9 and TRBJ1-2; no reliable D call. This CDR3 contains 12 residues. The V gene's germline CDR1 is SGDLS and CDR2 YYNGEE. V was clipped by 3 bases and J by 10 bases, with 13 bases between them. This CDR3 is CASSAWNDDYTF. CDR3 sequence (DNA): TGTGCCAGCAGCGCCTGGAATGATGACTACACCTTC.

The gene calls are TRBV6-5 and TRBJ2-5; D not certain. The end of the DNA is better explained by TRBJ2-7, so the J call may be wrong. The length of the CDR3 is 13 residues. The V gene's germline CDR1 is MNHEY and CDR2 SVGAGI. In nucleotides, the CDR3 is TGTGCCAGCAGTACCCAAGGCCGTTACGAGCAGTACTTC. Translation: CASSTQGRYEQYF.

The V call is TRBV3-1, the J call TRBJ2-1; 8 nucleotides agree with TRBD2. Per the germline V gene, CDR1 is LGHDT and CDR2 is YNNKEL (reference sequence). The CDR3 loop spans 18 amino acids. V lost 1 base to trimming and J lost 0 bases; unmatched junction nucleotides: 8. The CDR3 is CASSQGLIAGSSYNEQFF. CDR3 sequence (DNA): TGTGCCAGCAGCCAAGGACTAATAGCGGGAAGCTCCTACAATGAGCAGTTCTTC.

The rearrangement uses TRBV6-1 and TRBJ2-4; 10 nucleotides match TRBD1. Losses at the gene ends were 3 bases for V and 13 bases for J; bases not matched to a gene: 9. This CDR3 contains 14 residues. Per the germline V gene, CDR1 is MNHNS and CDR2 is SASEGT. This CDR3 reads CASSDPGTGEEQYF. CDR3 in DNA: TGTGCCAGCAGTGACCCGGGGACAGGGGAAGAGCAGTACTTC.

The gene calls are TRBV29-1 and TRBJ1-1; D not resolved. CDR3 length: 14 residues. V was trimmed by 0 bases and J by 0 bases, leaving 8 bases between them. Germline values: CDR1 SQVTM, CDR2 ANQGSEA. The CDR3 DNA sequence: TGCAGCGTTGAAGAGATTACACTGAACACTGAAGCTTTCTTT. Its protein is CSVEEITLNTEAFF.

This clonotype occurred a few times. The chain has TRBV7-9 and TRBJ2-4, with D perhaps matching TRBD1 or TRBD2 (5 bases each). Gene TRBJ2-7 matches the end of the DNA better, so the J call may be wrong. CDR1 is SEHNR, CDR2 FQNEAQ, per germline (reference sequence). This CDR3 contains 13 residues. The CDR3 protein is CASSPERGYEQYF. For the CDR3, the DNA is TGTGCCAGCAGCCCAGAGAGGGGCTACGAGCAGTACTTC.

The gene calls are TRBV29-1 and TRBJ2-4; D not certain. This CDR3 region has 13 residues. Germline loops: CDR1 SQVTM, CDR2 ANQGSEA. V was trimmed by 4 bases and J by 7 bases, leaving 14 bases between them. CDR3 residues: CSVARAVGNIQYF. CDR3 nucleotides: TGCAGCGTTGCTAGAGCAGTTGGGAACATTCAGTACTTC.

This clonotype was picked up a small number of times. The V and J genes are TRBV7-9 and TRBJ2-7, with D possibly called TRBD1 or TRBD2 (5 bases each). V was pared by 5 bases and J by 4 bases, with 15 bases between. In germline, CDR1 is SEHNR, CDR2 FQNEAQ (reference sequence). This CDR3 is built from 14 residues. The CDR3 spells CASSARDALYEQYF. The CDR3 DNA is TGTGCCAGCAGCGCCCGGGACGCCTTATACGAGCAGTACTTC.

This clonotype appeared a few times. The junction differs from germline at one of its ends, possibly a read error. The V call is TRBV20-1, the J call TRBJ2-1; 8 bases are a match to TRBD2. Germline assignment: CDR1 DFQATT and CDR2 SNEGSKA (reference sequence). The CDR3 consists of 12 residues. CDR3 DNA sequence: TGCAGTACTAGCGGACTCGGCAATGAGCAGTTCTTC. Its translation: CSTSGLGNEQFF.

The V call is TRBV10-3, the J call TRBJ1-1, with a weak D call TRBD1 (5 bases). The CDR3 is 14 amino acids. CDR1 is ENHRY and CDR2 is SYGVKD in the germline V gene. V was pared by 6 bases and J by 1 base, with 12 bases between. CDR3 loop: CAISSQGPNTEAFF. The CDR3 bases are TGTGCCATCAGCTCCCAGGGACCGAACACTGAAGCTTTCTTT.

The V gene is TRBV11-2, the J gene TRBJ1-5; D possibly corresponds to TRBD1 (5 bases). This CDR3 has 13 residues. The ends were cut back, 1 base at V and 11 bases at J, with 12 bases in the middle. Per germline, CDR1 SGHAT and CDR2 FQNNGV. CDR3 sequence: CASSLVQRRAQHF. As DNA, the CDR3 is TGTGCCAGCAGCTTAGTCCAACGCAGGGCCCAGCATTTT. Variable domain in full (rest from reference TRBV11-2 and TRBJ1-5): EAGVAQSPRYKIIEKRQSVAFWCNPISGHATLYWYQQILGQGPKLLIQFQNNGVVDDSQLPKDRFSAERLKGVDSTLKIQPAKLEDSAVYLCASSLVQRRAQHFGDGTRLSIL.

V is TRBV6-2 or TRBV6-3 and J is TRBJ2-5; 12 bases fit TRBD2. J was trimmed by 13 bases and V by 7 bases; bases with no gene match: 10. CDR3 length equals 13 residues. Germline-derived CDR1 and CDR2 are MNHEY and SVGEGT. In DNA, the CDR3 is TGTGCCAGCACCCTAGCGGGAGGGCCTTTAGGGTACTTC. Residues: CASTLAGGPLGYF.

The chain has TRBV20-1 and TRBJ1-2; D might be TRBD1 (6 bases). The CDR3 runs to 14 residues. Trimming pared 4 bases from V and 8 bases from J, leaving 20 bases between. From germline, CDR1 is DFQATT and CDR2 SNEGSKA (reference sequence). CDR3 sequence: CSATGTGRGRGYTF. CDR3 DNA sequence: TGCAGTGCTACGGGGACCGGCAGGGGCCGCGGCTACACCTTC.

The J gene is TRBJ2-3, the V gene TRBV4-3; D is possibly TRBD1 or TRBD2 (5 bases each). This CDR3 is built from 16 residues. CDR1 is LGHNA, CDR2 YSLEER, per germline. The V end lost 0 bases, the J end lost 0 bases, and 10 bases lay between the germline ends. The CDR3: CASSQDRDLSTDTQYF. In DNA form, the CDR3 reads TGCGCCAGCAGCCAAGATAGGGACCTGAGCACAGATACGCAGTATTTT.

The CDR3 region is CASSSISGRDEQFF. DNA of the CDR3: TGTGCCAGCAGCTCGATTAGCGGGAGGGATGAGCAGTTCTTC. The chain uses TRBV7-9 and TRBJ2-1; 11 nucleotides align to TRBD2. The V gene's germline CDR1 is SEHNR and CDR2 FQNEAQ (reference sequence). CDR3 size: 14 residues. J gave up 8 bases and V 4 bases, and 4 bases lay outside the gene matches.